This T cell receptor beta chain is drawn from a study of blood T cell repertoires in COVID-19. At the level of the study: The study drew acute and convalescent COVID-19 samples from the United States, Italy and Spain.

Per the study methods: Researchers report that nucleated cell counts were estimated from reference gene primer amplification. Some clones are missing from TCRdb's copy, which holds only in-frame ones; the method was immunoSEQ multiplex PCR. The D gene and trimming were derived from the DNA, and the V and J assignments and clone size from that table. The sample consists of around 150,000 clones, under 85% of them appearing once. The V gene lost 6 bases and the J gene lost 0 bases, with 15 bases spanning the gap. In germline, CDR1 is SGHRS, CDR2 YFSETQ. The CDR3 spans 15 residues. The chain joins TRBV5-1 to TRBJ1-1, with D possibly matching TRBD1 (6 bases). This sequence originates from a man in his sixties or seventies with acute or convalescent COVID-19. Sample: peripheral blood. The CDR3 protein is CASKRGIQMNTEAFF. Written as DNA, the CDR3 is TGCGCCAGCAAAAGGGGGATACAGATGAACACTGAAGCTTTCTTT.